Given below is one TCR beta chain in context. Authors of the study amplified TCR beta CDR3 regions from RNA transcripts. HTBI primers were used for first-round RT-PCR of the TCR CDR3. TCRdb redid the calling of the multiplex PCR reads with MiXCR, one entry per CDR3 protein. The table lists around 370,000 distinct CDR3 sequences, 15% to 20% of them singletons. The entry originates in a study of T cells in Graves' hyperthyroidism and ophthalmopathy. V lost 3 bases and J 8 bases, leaving 12 bases between the germline ends. Germline CDR1 is SGHDN and CDR2 is FVKESK. CDR3 length: 13 residues. The receptor was isolated from a young man with Graves' ophthalmopathy. The gene calls are TRBV14 and TRBJ2-3; maybe TRBD1 (6 bases). Material for sequencing was blood. The chain's CDR3 is CASSHAPRGTQYF. The CDR3 DNA follows: TGTGCCAGCAGCCACGCCCCCAGGGGTACGCAGTATTTT.